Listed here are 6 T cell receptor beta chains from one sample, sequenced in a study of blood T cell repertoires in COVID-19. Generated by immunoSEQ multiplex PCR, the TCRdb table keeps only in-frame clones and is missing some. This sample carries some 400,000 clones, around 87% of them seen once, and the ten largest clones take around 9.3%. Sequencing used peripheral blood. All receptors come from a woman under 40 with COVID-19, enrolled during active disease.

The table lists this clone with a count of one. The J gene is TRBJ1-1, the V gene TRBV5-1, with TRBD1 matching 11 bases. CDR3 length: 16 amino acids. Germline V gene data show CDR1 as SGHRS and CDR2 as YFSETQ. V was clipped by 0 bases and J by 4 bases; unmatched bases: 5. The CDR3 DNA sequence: TGCGCCAGCAGCTTGGCCCCGGGACAGGGGGGCACTGAAGCTTTCTTT. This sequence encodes CASSLAPGQGGTEAFF.

The chain's CDR3 is CASSYVPGTGGQYF. Written as DNA, the CDR3 is TGTGCCAGCAGTTACGTACCCGGGACAGGAGGGCAGTATTTT. The chain combines TRBV6-5 with TRBJ2-3, with TRBD1 identical over 8 bases. The V segment lost 2 bases and the J segment 11 bases; nucleotides outside the gene matches: 9. The CDR3 length is 14 residues. Germline V gives CDR1 MNHEY, CDR2 SVGAGI.

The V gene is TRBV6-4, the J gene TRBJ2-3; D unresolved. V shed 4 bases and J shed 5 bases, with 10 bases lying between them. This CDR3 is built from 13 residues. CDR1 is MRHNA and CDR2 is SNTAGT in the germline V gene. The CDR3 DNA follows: TGTGCCAGCAGTGTGGAGCGTGGAGATACGCAGTATTTT. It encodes CASSVERGDTQYF.

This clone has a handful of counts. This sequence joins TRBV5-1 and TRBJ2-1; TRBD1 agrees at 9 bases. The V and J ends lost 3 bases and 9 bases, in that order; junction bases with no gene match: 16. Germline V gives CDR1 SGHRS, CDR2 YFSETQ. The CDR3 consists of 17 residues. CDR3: CASSYPPGQGASPEQFF. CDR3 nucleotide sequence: TGCGCCAGCAGCTACCCCCCGGGACAGGGCGCTTCCCCTGAGCAGTTCTTC.

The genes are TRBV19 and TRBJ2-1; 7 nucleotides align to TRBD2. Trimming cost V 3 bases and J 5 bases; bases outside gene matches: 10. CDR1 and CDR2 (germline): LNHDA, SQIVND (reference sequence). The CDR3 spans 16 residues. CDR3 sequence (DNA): TGTGCCAGTAGTATGATCTGGACTAGGGCCGACAATGAGCAGTTCTTC. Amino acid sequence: CASSMIWTRADNEQFF.

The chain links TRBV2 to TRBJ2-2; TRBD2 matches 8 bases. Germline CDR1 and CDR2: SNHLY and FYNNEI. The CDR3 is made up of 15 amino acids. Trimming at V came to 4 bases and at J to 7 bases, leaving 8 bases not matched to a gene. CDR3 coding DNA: TGTGCCAGCAGTGTGAGCGGGGGCAGTATCGGGGAGCTGTTTTTT. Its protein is CASSVSGGSIGELFF. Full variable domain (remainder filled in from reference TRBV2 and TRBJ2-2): EPEVTQTPSHQVTQMGQEVILRCVPISNHLYFYWYRQILGQKVEFLVSFYNNEISEKSEIFDDQFSVERPDGSNFTLKIRSTKLEDSAMYFCASSVSGGSIGELFFGEGSRLTVL.